What follows are 27 T cell receptor beta chains derived from one specimen sequenced in a study of blood T cell repertoires in COVID-19. The assay was immunoSEQ multiplex PCR, and TCRdb's table has in-frame clones only and misses some. The table lists approximately 150,000 clones, more than 75% of them singletons. Sequencing was done on a sample of peripheral blood. All receptors derive from a woman in her 70s with acute or convalescent COVID-19.

The chain recombines TRBV7-9 with TRBJ1-2; D ambiguous. CDR3 length equals 12 residues. V was trimmed by 6 bases and J by 0 bases, leaving 5 bases between them. Germline V gives CDR1 SEHNR, CDR2 FQNEAQ (reference sequence). This CDR3 is CASSNTNYGYTF. CDR3 DNA sequence: TGTGCCAGCAGTAACACTAACTATGGCTACACCTTC.

The rearrangement joins TRBV10-3 to TRBJ2-2, with 10 positions matching TRBD1. The J segment lost 4 bases and the V segment lost 8 bases, leaving 4 bases of the junction unmatched. This CDR3 has 14 amino acids. CDR1 and CDR2 (germline): ENHRY, SYGVKD. As DNA, the CDR3 is TGTGCCATCGGGGGACAGGGGTTCACCGGGGAGCTGTTTTTT. Protein: CAIGGQGFTGELFF.

CDR3 DNA: TGTGCCAGCAGCCTTGTGGGAGTTCCTGGAAACACCATATATTTT. Translation: CASSLVGVPGNTIYF. The rearrangement uses TRBV6-2 or TRBV6-3 and TRBJ1-3; D call uncertain. V shed 6 bases and J shed 2 bases, with 14 bases lying between them. The CDR3 is 15 amino acids. CDR1 and CDR2 from the germline V gene are MNHEY and SVGEGT.

The J gene is TRBJ2-7, the V gene TRBV7-6; 9 bases align to TRBD1. J lost 3 bases, V lost 1 base, and 4 bases had no gene match. Germline V CDR1 and CDR2: SGHVS, FNYEAQ. The CDR3 runs 15 residues. CDR3 DNA sequence: TGTGCCAGCAGCTTAGTGACAGGGGGAGTCTACGAGCAGTACTTC. Translated, it gives CASSLVTGGVYEQYF.

The rearrangement uses TRBV30 and TRBJ1-5; 10 bases match TRBD1. CDR3 size: 15 residues. The J segment lost 6 bases and the V segment lost 5 bases, leaving 10 bases of the junction unmatched. The germline V gene has CDR1 GTSNPN and CDR2 SVGIG (reference sequence). CDR3: CAWCGGQGFGQPQHF. CDR3 nucleotides: TGTGCCTGGTGCGGGGGACAGGGGTTCGGTCAGCCCCAGCATTTT.

The rearrangement joins TRBV18 to TRBJ1-6; 10 nucleotides agree with TRBD1. This CDR3 comprises 17 residues. The germline CDR1 and CDR2 sequences are KGHSH and LQKENI. Trimming cost V 5 bases and J 15 bases; bases outside gene matches: 19. CDR3 nucleotides: TGTGCCAGCTCAATGGGGACAGGGGAAGTTAGGTCGCGTGGCCTCCACTTT. This codes for CASSMGTGEVRSRGLHF.

The chain recombines TRBV6-2 or TRBV6-3 with TRBJ1-2; D might be TRBD1 (6 bases). Trimming cost V 5 bases and J 4 bases, with 11 bases left between them. Germline values: CDR1 MNHEY, CDR2 SVGEGT. The CDR3 spans 13 residues. CDR3 DNA sequence: TGTGCCAGCAGTCCGGACAGCCCCTATGGCTACACCTTC. This encodes CASSPDSPYGYTF.

CDR3 bases: TGCGCCAGCAGTGAATCAAGGGGGTGGTCTGGCTACACCTTC. Its translation is CASSESRGWSGYTF. The chain carries TRBV10-2 and TRBJ1-2, with D possibly matching TRBD1 (6 bases). The germline V gene has CDR1 WSHSY and CDR2 SAAADI. CDR3 length: 14 residues. Deletions cut 3 bases from V and 7 bases from J, with 15 bases between.

This chain uses TRBV5-6 with TRBJ1-1; D unclear. Trimming removed 1 base at V and 11 bases at J, with 12 bases between. This CDR3 spans 12 amino acids. From germline, CDR1 is SGHDT and CDR2 YYEEEE. The DNA of the CDR3 is TGTGCCAGCAGCTTGACTCAAAGAGAGGCTTTCTTT. Encoded protein: CASSLTQREAFF.

The CDR3 protein is CASSSRQGGETQYF. The CDR3 region has the DNA TGTGCCAGTAGTAGTCGACAGGGAGGAGAGACCCAGTACTTC. The J gene is TRBJ2-5, the V gene TRBV19, with D perhaps matching TRBD1 (7 bases). The CDR3 has 14 residues. Germline V gene lookup returns CDR1 LNHDA and CDR2 SQIVND (reference sequence). V lost 4 bases, J lost 4 bases, and 13 bases lay in between.

The chain combines TRBV19 with TRBJ2-7; D is ambiguous. CDR1 and CDR2 (germline): LNHDA, SQIVND (reference sequence). CDR3 length: 13 amino acids. Trimming took 2 bases from V and 7 from J, leaving 12 bases between them. The CDR3 region is CASSIIRSDEQYF. The CDR3 nucleotides read TGTGCCAGTAGTATAATTCGAAGCGATGAGCAGTACTTC.

The chain couples TRBV5-1 to TRBJ2-7, with 8 bases lining up with TRBD2. V shed 1 base and J 2 bases; nucleotides not matched to a gene: 2. Germline CDR1 and CDR2: SGHRS and YFSETQ. The CDR3 has 14 amino acids. The CDR3: CASSLTGGPYEQYF. CDR3 coding DNA: TGCGCCAGCAGCTTGACGGGGGGGCCCTACGAGCAGTACTTC. Using reference TRBV5-1 and TRBJ2-7 for the parts outside the CDR3, the full variable domain is KAGVTQTPRYLIKTRGQQVTLSCSPISGHRSVSWYQQTPGQGLQFLFEYFSETQRNKGNFPGRFSGRQFSNSRSEMNVSTLELGDSALYLCASSLTGGPYEQYFGPGTRLTVT.

This clone was counted a single time. The chain is built from TRBV7-9 and TRBJ2-7, with 10 bases identical to TRBD1. Germline-derived CDR1 and CDR2 are SEHNR and FQNEAQ (reference sequence). Trimming cost V 3 bases and J 2 bases; bases outside gene matches: 4. This CDR3 spans 15 amino acids. CDR3: CASSFGTGATYEQYF. In DNA, the CDR3 is TGTGCCAGCAGCTTTGGGACAGGGGCTACCTACGAGCAGTACTTC. Looking up the rest from reference TRBV7-9 and TRBJ2-7 gives the full variable domain: DTGVSQNPRHKITKRGQNVTFRCDPISEHNRLYWYRQTLGQGPEFLTYFQNEAQLEKSRLLSDRFSAERPKGSFSTLEIQRTEQGDSAMYLCASSFGTGATYEQYFGPGTRLTVT.

This chain joins TRBV6-5 and TRBJ2-7, with 7 bases fitting TRBD1. The J segment lost 4 bases and the V segment lost 6 bases, leaving 12 bases of the junction unmatched. In germline, CDR1 is MNHEY, CDR2 SVGAGI. CDR3 length: 15 amino acids. CDR3 sequence (DNA): TGTGCCAGCAGCGTGCGACAGGGTCCTCGATACGAGCAGTACTTC. Amino acids: CASSVRQGPRYEQYF.

The V and J genes are TRBV5-4 and TRBJ2-5, with 8 bases lining up with TRBD1. With 3 bases clipped from V and 4 bases from J, the junction kept 5 bases outside the gene matches. Germline CDR1 and CDR2: SGHNT and YYREEE (reference sequence). The CDR3 runs to 14 residues. CDR3 in amino acids: CASSSGQGRETQYF. The CDR3 bases are TGTGCCAGCAGCTCCGGACAGGGAAGAGAGACCCAGTACTTC.

The gene calls are TRBV6-1 and TRBJ1-6, with a tentative D call TRBD1 (5 bases). Germline loops: CDR1 MNHNS, CDR2 SASEGT. This CDR3 spans 14 amino acids. V was cut by 2 bases and J by 8 bases, with 10 bases left in between. The CDR3: CASSEQGGYSPLHF. CDR3 sequence (DNA): TGTGCCAGCAGTGAACAGGGAGGGTATTCACCCCTCCACTTT.

This chain uses TRBV6-5 with TRBJ1-2; 10 positions match TRBD1. This CDR3 comprises 14 residues. Germline lookup yields CDR1 MNHEY and CDR2 SVGAGI. V shed 6 bases and J 4 bases; nucleotides not matched to a gene: 5. CDR3 sequence: CASSPTGGLYGYTF. In DNA form, the CDR3 reads TGTGCCAGCAGCCCGACAGGGGGCCTCTATGGCTACACCTTC.

The chain joins TRBV5-1 to TRBJ1-6; TRBD1 matches 9 bases. With 0 bases clipped from V and 7 bases from J, the junction kept 2 bases outside the gene matches. Germline lookup yields CDR1 SGHRS and CDR2 YFSETQ. This CDR3 region has 15 residues. CDR3 sequence: CASSLGQGGNSPLHF. CDR3 sequence (DNA): TGCGCCAGCAGCTTGGGACAGGGGGGCAATTCACCCCTCCACTTT.

The rearrangement links TRBV4-2 to TRBJ2-2; tentative D call: TRBD2 (6 bases). Between the trimmed V and J ends, which lost 0 bases and 6 bases, there was a span of 8 bases. The CDR3 runs to 14 residues. Per the germline V gene, CDR1 is LGHNA and CDR2 is YNFKEQ. CDR3 protein: CASSQDGGAGELFF. CDR3 bases: TGTGCCAGCAGCCAAGACGGAGGGGCCGGGGAGCTGTTTTTT.

The chain links TRBV5-1 to TRBJ1-1; a weak D match, TRBD1 (5 bases). Per germline, CDR1 SGHRS and CDR2 YFSETQ. The CDR3 is made up of 14 amino acids. V was clipped by 0 bases and J by 5 bases, with 11 bases between them. The CDR3: CASSLVGEGTEAFF. In DNA form, the CDR3 reads TGCGCCAGCAGCTTGGTGGGGGAGGGGACTGAAGCTTTCTTT.

This chain connects TRBV4-2 to TRBJ1-1; tentative D call: TRBD1 (6 bases). V was cut by 4 bases and J by 4 bases, with 13 bases left in between. Germline-derived CDR1 and CDR2 are LGHNA and YNFKEQ. The CDR3 loop spans 14 amino acids. The CDR3, as DNA: TGTGCCAGCAGCCCTCAGGGGTCAGGCACTGAAGCTTTCTTT. As protein: CASSPQGSGTEAFF.

The chain carries TRBV6-2 or TRBV6-3 and TRBJ2-4; the match to TRBD2 covers 11 bases. V was clipped by 6 bases and J by 2 bases; unmatched bases: 15. This CDR3 region has 19 residues. Germline V CDR1 and CDR2: MNHEY, SVGEGT. CDR3 sequence: CASSPTTRGLAGPKNIQYF. The CDR3 DNA sequence: TGTGCCAGCAGCCCAACAACTCGAGGACTAGCGGGTCCCAAAAACATTCAGTACTTC.

The J gene is TRBJ2-2, the V gene TRBV12-5, with a possible D match to TRBD1 (6 bases). Trimming stripped 0 bases from V and 0 bases from J, with 17 bases between. The CDR3 is made up of 19 amino acids. From germline, CDR1 is LGHNT and CDR2 FRNRAP. In nucleotides, the CDR3 is TGTGCTAGTGGTTTGGTAACCACCACAGGGTCTGCGAACACCGGGGAGCTGTTTTTT. The encoded protein is CASGLVTTTGSANTGELFF.

The V gene is TRBV4-3, the J gene TRBJ1-1; D unclear. Germline V lookup: CDR1 LGHNA, CDR2 YSLEER. V was trimmed by 4 bases and J by 1 base, leaving 10 bases between them. This CDR3 spans 14 amino acids. CDR3 amino acids: CASSRNTENTEAFF. The DNA for the CDR3 is TGCGCCAGCAGCCGGAACACAGAGAACACTGAAGCTTTCTTT.

V gene TRBV9 combines with J gene TRBJ2-5; the match to TRBD2 covers 8 bases. The length of the CDR3 is 15 residues. In germline, CDR1 is SGDLS, CDR2 YYNGEE. Trimming took 5 bases from V and 5 from J; bases not matched to a gene: 11. Here the CDR3 reads CASSSTGGMVETQYF. The CDR3 bases are TGTGCCAGCAGTTCAACGGGGGGGATGGTCGAGACCCAGTACTTC.

This sequence joins TRBV14 and TRBJ1-1; 7 nucleotides line up with TRBD1. Trimming removed 8 bases from V and 6 bases from J; junction bases left unmatched: 12. The CDR3 runs to 14 residues. Germline CDR1 SGHDN, CDR2 FVKESK. The chain's CDR3 is CASLKTGYSSEAFF. DNA of the CDR3: TGTGCCAGCCTAAAGACAGGGTATTCCTCTGAAGCTTTCTTT.

The V gene is TRBV28, the J gene TRBJ1-4; the match to TRBD1 covers 7 bases. CDR1 and CDR2 (germline): MDHEN, SYDVKM. With 3 bases clipped from V and 4 bases from J, the junction kept 5 bases outside the gene matches. The CDR3 contains 15 residues. In DNA, the CDR3 is TGTGCCAGCAGTTTGCCTTCAGGGGGTAATGAAAAACTGTTTTTT. This encodes CASSLPSGGNEKLFF.